The clone carrying this TCR beta chain was detected many times. With 3 bases removed from V and 1 base from J, the gap between germline ends came to 15 bases. The CDR3 length is 16 residues. TCR beta CDR3 region amplification was performed from RNA transcripts. HTBI primers were the set used in a first-round RT-PCR of the TCR CDR3. Using its own MiXCR run on the multiplex PCR reads, TCRdb lists one record per CDR3 protein. The repertoire holds a few hundred thousand distinct CDR3 sequences, with about a sixth as singletons. The data derive from a study of T cells in Graves' hyperthyroidism and ophthalmopathy.

The specimen was blood. The clonotype was recovered from a woman aged 18-29 years with Graves' hyperthyroidism. The chain carries TRBV12-3 or TRBV12-4 and TRBJ1-2; D unclear. The CDR3 loop reads CASSLSRHAYNYGYTF. CDR3 in DNA: TGTGCCAGCAGTTTGTCCCGACACGCTTATAACTATGGCTACACCTTC.